The clone carrying this T cell receptor (beta chain) occurred a few times. The antigen is not known. Trimming at V came to 2 bases and at J to 4 bases, leaving 20 bases not matched to a gene. The germline V gene has CDR1 SGHTA and CDR2 FQGNSA. The CDR3 runs to 20 residues. Libraries of TCR beta came from quantitative 5'-RACE with molecular barcodes. TCRdb ran MiXCR on the 5' RACE reads and lists one entry per CDR3 protein. The profile shows 700,000 or so distinct CDR3 sequences, 19% of them singletons. These data originate in a study of CD8 T cells in ankylosing spondylitis. General study points: Matched ankylosing spondylitis synovial fluid reportedly showed significant enrichment of disease-linked clones. Disease-linked clones proved CD8+ and comparatively uncommon in peripheral blood. Apparently characteristic of ankylosing spondylitis blood was a TCR beta motif (under ten highly homologous variants). Some motif variants were previously reported in reactive arthritis synovial fluid and blood.

The source of this sequence is a male donor with ankylosing spondylitis. The sample was blood, either unsorted or a sorted T cell fraction (not recorded which). The chain has TRBV7-2 and TRBJ2-1; 7 bases fit TRBD2. CDR3 sequence: CASSLPVSSGEPVRYNEQFF. For the CDR3, the DNA is TGTGCCAGCAGCTTACCGGTATCGAGCGGGGAACCGGTTCGTTACAATGAGCAGTTCTTC. Combining the CDR3 with reference TRBV7-2 and TRBJ2-1 gives the whole variable domain GAGVSQSPSNKVTEKGKDVELRCDPISGHTALYWYRQSLGQGLEFLIYFQGNSAPDKSGLPSDRFSAERTGGSVSTLTIQRTQQEDSAVYLCASSLPVSSGEPVRYNEQFFGPGTRLTVL.